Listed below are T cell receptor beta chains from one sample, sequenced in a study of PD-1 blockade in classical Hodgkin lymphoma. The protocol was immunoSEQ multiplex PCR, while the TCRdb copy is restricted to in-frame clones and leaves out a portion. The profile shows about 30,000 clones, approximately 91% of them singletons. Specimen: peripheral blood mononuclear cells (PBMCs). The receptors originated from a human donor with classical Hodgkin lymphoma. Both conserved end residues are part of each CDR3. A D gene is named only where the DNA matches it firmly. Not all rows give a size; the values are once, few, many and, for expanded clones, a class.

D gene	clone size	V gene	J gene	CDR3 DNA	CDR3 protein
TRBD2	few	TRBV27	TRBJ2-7	TGTGCCAGCACCCGGGGGCTAGCGGGAGTCAGCGAGCAGTACTTC	CASTRGLAGVSEQYF
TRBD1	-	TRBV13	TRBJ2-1	TGTGCCAGCAGCTTTTCCCGGACAGGGGGAACTGGCCATGAGCAGTTCTTC	CASSFSRTGGTGHEQFF
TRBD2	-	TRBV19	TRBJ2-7	TGTGCCAGTAGTATAGGTACTAGCGGGAGCTACGAGCAGTACTTC	CASSIGTSGSYEQYF
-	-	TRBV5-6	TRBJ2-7	TGTGCCAGCAGCTTGAATTACGAGCAGTACTTC	CASSLNYEQYF
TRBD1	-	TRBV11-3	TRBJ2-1	TGTGCCAGCAGCCAAAGGGGGCGCCCCTACAATGAGCAGTTCTTC	CASSQRGRPYNEQFF
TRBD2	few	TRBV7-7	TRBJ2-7	TGTGCCAGCAGCGTGGGACTAGCGGGAGTCTACGAGCAGTACTTC	CASSVGLAGVYEQYF
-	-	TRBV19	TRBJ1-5	TGTGCCAGTAGTATATCCTGGGATCAGCCCCAGCATTTT	CASSISWDQPQHF
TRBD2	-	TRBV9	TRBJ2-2	TGTGCCAGCAGCGTAGGACTAGCGGACACCGGGGAGCTGTTTTTT	CASSVGLADTGELFF
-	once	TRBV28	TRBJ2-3	TGTGCCAGCAGTTTACCCAACTTCGACACAGATACGCAGTATTTT	CASSLPNFDTDTQYF
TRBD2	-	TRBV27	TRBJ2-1	TGTGCCAGCAGTTCCAACCCTAAGACTAGCGGGGACTACAATGAGCAGTTCTTC	CASSSNPKTSGDYNEQFF